One sample yielded the 27 T cell receptor beta chains listed below, sequenced in a study of cytomegalovirus exposure and HLA in healthy donors. Use of 60 Vbeta and 13 Jbeta primers characterized the PCR. Measured with immunoSEQ multiplex PCR; TCRdb has only the in-frame clones, and not every one. The data contain some 140,000 clones, 65% to 85% of them singletons. The sequenced material came from PBMCs. The receptors originated from a man aged 18 to 35 in good health and CMV-seronegative.

The chain uses TRBV7-2 and TRBJ1-6; perhaps TRBD1 as D (6 bases). There are 14 residues in the CDR3. The V and J ends lost 3 bases and 10 bases respectively, with 13 bases between them. Germline V CDR1 and CDR2: SGHTA, FQGNSA. The CDR3, as DNA: TGTGCCAGCAGCTTTAAGGGGGAAGGCTCACCCCTCCACTTT. As protein: CASSFKGEGSPLHF. Filled out from reference TRBV7-2 and TRBJ1-6, the complete variable domain reads GAGVSQSPSNKVTEKGKDVELRCDPISGHTALYWYRQSLGQGLEFLIYFQGNSAPDKSGLPSDRFSAERTGGSVSTLTIQRTQQEDSAVYLCASSFKGEGSPLHFGNGTRLTVT.

This clone was counted only a few times. The V gene is TRBV2, the J gene TRBJ1-5, with TRBD1 as a possible D gene (6 bases). The V gene lost 0 bases and the J gene lost 4 bases, with 10 bases spanning the gap. The germline V gene has CDR1 SNHLY and CDR2 FYNNEI. CDR3 size: 15 residues. The CDR3 bases are TGTGCCAGCAGTGAAGCGAGAGGACAGAATCAGCCCCAGCATTTT. It codes for CASSEARGQNQPQHF.

V and J are TRBV27 and TRBJ2-5; D unresolved. Trimming shortened V by 8 bases and J by 2 bases, and 6 bases separated the two germline ends. Germline V gives CDR1 MNHEY, CDR2 SMNVEV (reference sequence). There are 11 residues in the CDR3. CDR3 nucleotides: TGTGCCAGCGGCAGACAAGAGACCCAGTACTTC. As protein: CASGRQETQYF.

The CDR3 loop reads CASGNHGVAEETQYF. Written as DNA, the CDR3 is TGTGCCAGCGGCAACCACGGGGTTGCGGAAGAGACCCAGTACTTC. V usage is TRBV6-5 and J usage is TRBJ2-5, with TRBD2 as a possible D gene (5 bases). This CDR3 has 15 residues. V was trimmed by 8 bases and J by 3 bases, leaving 19 bases between them. CDR1 is MNHEY and CDR2 is SVGAGI in the germline V gene.

The V gene is TRBV2, the J gene TRBJ1-1; 7 bases match TRBD1. CDR1 SNHLY and CDR2 FYNNEI come from the germline V gene. CDR3 size: 14 residues. J lost 7 bases, V lost 6 bases, and 11 bases had no gene match. The CDR3: CASSEQGAGGEAFF. The CDR3 nucleotides read TGTGCCAGCAGCGAGCAAGGTGCAGGGGGTGAAGCTTTCTTT.

J is TRBJ1-1 and V is TRBV9, with 9 bases fitting TRBD1. The J segment lost 1 base and the V segment lost 3 bases, leaving 10 bases of the junction unmatched. This CDR3 has 17 residues. Per germline, CDR1 SGDLS and CDR2 YYNGEE. CDR3 sequence: CASSGETGTGKNTEAFF. For the CDR3, the DNA is TGTGCCAGCAGCGGAGAGACCGGGACAGGGAAGAACACTGAAGCTTTCTTT.

The chain joins TRBV5-4 to TRBJ2-3; D call uncertain. The CDR3 is 15 residues long. Germline V gene lookup returns CDR1 SGHNT and CDR2 YYREEE (reference sequence). Trimming took off 0 bases at V and 0 bases at J, with 8 bases between the two ends. This CDR3 reads CASSLGLYSTDTQYF. The CDR3 nucleotides read TGTGCCAGCAGCTTGGGTCTGTATAGCACAGATACGCAGTATTTT.

The rearrangement uses TRBV7-8 and TRBJ2-7, with unresolved D. The CDR3 consists of 13 residues. The germline gives CDR1 SGHVS, CDR2 FQNEAQ. V dropped 4 bases and J dropped 0 bases, with 7 bases sitting between them. CDR3 DNA sequence: TGTGCCAGCAGCTCTGCAGGCTCCTACGAGCAGTACGTC. Protein: CASSSAGSYEQYV.

The chain couples TRBV2 to TRBJ1-2; unclear D gene. V gave up 6 bases and J gave up 8 bases, with 13 bases separating them. CDR3 length equals 12 residues. CDR1 and CDR2 (germline): SNHLY, FYNNEI. This chain's CDR3 is CASRDSYRGYTF. The CDR3 region has the DNA TGTGCCAGCAGGGACTCGTACCGGGGCTACACCTTC.

The chain has TRBV10-2 and TRBJ2-2; TRBD2 might be the D (5 bases). Between the trimmed V and J ends, which lost 2 bases and 8 bases, there was a span of 12 bases. The germline V gene encodes CDR1 WSHSY and CDR2 SAAADI. The CDR3 spans 14 residues. CDR3 bases: TGCGCCAGCAGTGAGGGACTTCATCTAGGGGAGCTGTTTTTT. This codes for CASSEGLHLGELFF.

The J gene is TRBJ1-5, the V gene TRBV27, with a tentative D call TRBD1 (6 bases). Trimming took 0 bases from V and 7 from J, leaving 19 bases between them. Germline CDR1 MNHEY, CDR2 SMNVEV (reference sequence). CDR3 length equals 17 residues. The CDR3 reads CASSLSSIGTPRQPQHF. CDR3 in DNA: TGTGCCAGCAGTTTATCAAGTATAGGGACACCCCGCCAGCCCCAGCATTTT.

The V gene is TRBV5-4, the J gene TRBJ2-5, with TRBD1 matching 7 bases. This CDR3 contains 13 residues. From germline, CDR1 is SGHNT and CDR2 YYREEE (reference sequence). The junction had 5 bases not matched to a gene; V was cut back by 5 bases and J by 4 bases. DNA of the CDR3: TGTGCCAGCAGTCCGACAGGGTCAGAGACCCAGTACTTC. Amino acids: CASSPTGSETQYF.

This chain connects TRBV5-5 to TRBJ1-1; D not certain. The V end lost 7 bases, the J end lost 5 bases, and 12 bases lay between the germline ends. From germline, CDR1 is SGHKS and CDR2 YYEKEE (reference sequence). The CDR3 spans 12 residues. CDR3 bases: TGTGCCAGCGTATATGCGGGGACTGAAGCTTTCTTT. It yields the protein CASVYAGTEAFF.

The rearrangement links TRBV7-2 to TRBJ2-7; a weak D match, TRBD2 (7 bases). This CDR3 is 16 amino acids long. The V gene lost 1 base and the J gene lost 0 bases, with 13 bases spanning the gap. Germline CDR1 SGHTA, CDR2 FQGNSA. For the CDR3, the DNA is TGTGCCAGCAGCTTAGTGGGCGGGGGCAGCTCCTACGAGCAGTACTTC. Its protein is CASSLVGGGSSYEQYF.

This chain connects TRBV10-3 to TRBJ2-3, with 9 bases aligning to TRBD2. V shed 6 bases, J shed 4 bases, and the junction held 5 bases outside the gene matches. The CDR3 is 14 amino acids. Looked up from germline, CDR1 is ENHRY and CDR2 is SYGVKD. The CDR3 loop is CAIRGSGGADTQYF. In DNA form, the CDR3 reads TGTGCCATCAGGGGTAGCGGGGGAGCAGATACGCAGTATTTT.

Details on this clone: A junction end diverges from the germline sequence, so it may reflect a read error. J is TRBJ1-3 and V is TRBV6-1, with D perhaps matching TRBD1 (5 bases). CDR3 size: 15 residues. Per the germline V gene, CDR1 is MNHNS and CDR2 is SASEGT. In DNA, the CDR3 is TGTGCCAGCAGGCCGACAGTTTTCTCTGGAAACACCGTATATTTT. Its protein product is CASRPTVFSGNTVYF.

The rearrangement links TRBV6-4 to TRBJ2-1; D is possibly TRBD1 (5 bases). There are 15 residues in the CDR3. The V and J ends lost 6 bases and 7 bases respectively, with 19 bases between them. Germline loops: CDR1 MRHNA, CDR2 SNTAGT. The CDR3 reads CASSISQGPRNEQFF. CDR3 sequence (DNA): TGTGCCAGCAGCATCTCCCAGGGCCCGAGGAATGAGCAGTTCTTC.

The rearrangement uses TRBV29-1 and TRBJ2-5, with TRBD1 as a possible D gene (5 bases). Trimming stripped 8 bases from V and 4 bases from J, with 11 bases between. CDR3 length: 11 amino acids. Germline CDR1 SQVTM, CDR2 ANQGSEA. The CDR3: CSHWTPETQYF. DNA of the CDR3: TGCAGCCATTGGACACCAGAGACCCAGTACTTC.

The chain combines TRBV4-1 with TRBJ1-6; 10 nucleotides agree with TRBD1. The CDR3 sequence is 21 residues long. Germline assignment: CDR1 MGHRA and CDR2 YSYEKL. The ends lost 3 bases at V and 5 bases at J; junction bases unmatched: 19. This CDR3 is CASSQDFIGTGDPMDNSPLHF. The CDR3 nucleotides are TGCGCCAGCAGCCAGGACTTCATCGGGACAGGGGACCCTATGGATAATTCACCCCTCCACTTT.

V gene TRBV2 combines with J gene TRBJ1-6, with D uncertain. V lost 6 bases to trimming and J lost 7 bases, with 7 bases between them. This CDR3 comprises 12 residues. Germline lookup yields CDR1 SNHLY and CDR2 FYNNEI. CDR3 nucleotides: TGTGCCAGCAGGACTAGAAATTCACCCCTCCACTTT. Amino acids: CASRTRNSPLHF.

This clone was counted only a few times. The chain recombines TRBV7-8 with TRBJ1-5; D uncertain. The CDR3 is 15 residues long. The germline gives CDR1 SGHVS, CDR2 FQNEAQ. The ends were cut back, 0 bases at V and 3 bases at J, with 9 bases in the middle. The CDR3 here is CASSLAGDNNQPQHF. DNA for the CDR3: TGTGCCAGCAGCTTAGCGGGCGACAACAATCAGCCCCAGCATTTT.

The chain joins TRBV2 to TRBJ1-1; 7 bases line up with TRBD1. The CDR3 consists of 16 residues. Unmatched junction bases numbered 5, after V lost 1 base and J lost 0 bases. Germline CDR1 reads SNHLY; CDR2 reads FYNNEI. This CDR3 reads CASSEDPGQMNTEAFF. The DNA of the CDR3 is TGTGCCAGCAGTGAAGACCCGGGACAGATGAACACTGAAGCTTTCTTT.

This chain connects TRBV10-1 to TRBJ1-5, with D maybe TRBD1 (5 bases). With 6 bases removed from V and 2 bases from J, the gap between germline ends came to 14 bases. The CDR3 covers 15 residues. Germline V gives CDR1 WNHNN, CDR2 SYGVQD (reference sequence). In nucleotides, the CDR3 is TGCGCCAGCAGGCTCCCCCGGGGGTGCAATCAGCCCCAGCATTTT. This encodes CASRLPRGCNQPQHF.

V gene TRBV7-2 combines with J gene TRBJ2-1; D is perhaps TRBD2 (5 bases). The CDR3 is made up of 14 amino acids. CDR1 is SGHTA, CDR2 FQGNSA, per germline. Trimming cost V 5 bases and J 4 bases, with 12 bases left between them. This chain's CDR3 is CASSAYTRYNEQFF. CDR3 DNA sequence: TGTGCCAGCAGCGCCTATACTAGATACAATGAGCAGTTCTTC.

For the CDR3, the DNA is TGCAGCGTTGAGCTTCCGGGACAGGGGGCCTACGAGCAGTACTTC. Protein sequence: CSVELPGQGAYEQYF. The V call is TRBV29-1, the J call TRBJ2-7; TRBD1 matches at 11 bases. Germline CDR1 is SQVTM and CDR2 is ANQGSEA. V gave up 3 bases and J gave up 2 bases; unmatched junction bases: 6. The CDR3 has 15 residues.

This chain links TRBV19 with TRBJ1-2, with 7 bases matching TRBD1. V shed 4 bases, J shed 4 bases, and the junction held 9 bases outside the gene matches. The CDR3 length is 15 residues. Germline lookup yields CDR1 LNHDA and CDR2 SQIVND (reference sequence). CDR3 sequence reads: CASSRETGATYGYTF. CDR3 nucleotides: TGTGCCAGTAGTAGGGAAACAGGGGCCACCTATGGCTACACCTTC.

The chain couples TRBV7-2 to TRBJ2-7; TRBD1 matches at 7 bases. The germline V gene has CDR1 SGHTA and CDR2 FQGNSA. V gave up 5 bases and J gave up 5 bases; unmatched junction bases: 9. The length of the CDR3 is 14 residues. The CDR3 bases are TGTGCCAGCAGCCCCGGACAGGCCAGACACGAGCAGTACTTC. Translation: CASSPGQARHEQYF.